This TCR beta chain emerged from a study of blood T cell repertoires in COVID-19. Original handling: Reference gene primers were amplified, and this amplification served to estimate nucleated cell counts. Produced via immunoSEQ multiplex PCR; TCRdb's table is partial and in-frame only. The V and J calls and clone size come from that table; D and trimming were worked out from the DNA. The sample holds around 370,000 clones; about 90% are singletons and the top ten take less than 3.5%. The CDR3 loop spans 14 amino acids. CDR1 is GTSNPN and CDR2 is SVGIG in the germline V gene (reference sequence). V was trimmed by 0 bases and J by 2 bases, leaving 8 bases between them. Concerning this clone itself: This sample includes further DNA sequences coding for the same CDR3.

The sample comprised peripheral blood. The rearrangement links TRBV30 to TRBJ1-5; maybe TRBD1 (5 bases). This clonotype was sampled from a woman aged 18-29 years who had recovered from COVID-19. CDR3 protein: CAWSVQGGNQPQHF. The CDR3 DNA reads TGTGCCTGGAGTGTACAAGGGGGCAATCAGCCCCAGCATTTT.